Shown below are 32 T cell receptor beta chains from a single sample sequenced in a study of blood T cell repertoires in COVID-19. Clones were sequenced by immunoSEQ multiplex PCR, and TCRdb holds only the in-frame ones, with some missing. The top ten hold about 2% of the sample, which has some 25,000 clones, 90% to 95% seen once. Material for sequencing was peripheral blood. The source is a human donor in a cohort sampled during active COVID-19.

V usage is TRBV12-3 or TRBV12-4 and J usage is TRBJ2-3; TRBD2 is a possible D gene (5 bases). The CDR3 runs 13 residues. V lost 5 bases and J lost 2, with 8 bases in between. The CDR3 region has the DNA TGTGCCAGCAGTAAGGACTTCACAGATACGCAGTATTTT. Translating gives CASSKDFTDTQYF.

CDR3 protein: CASIGTSGDNEQFF. CDR3 coding DNA: TGTGCCAGTATTGGGACTAGCGGGGATAATGAGCAGTTCTTC. The chain recombines TRBV19 with TRBJ2-1, with 13 positions matching TRBD2. There are 14 residues in the CDR3. Germline trimming cut 7 bases from V and 7 bases from J; bases unmatched to any gene: 4. Per germline, CDR1 LNHDA and CDR2 SQIVND (reference sequence). The variable domain in full, completed from reference TRBV19 and TRBJ2-1, reads DGGITQSPKYLFRKEGQNVTLSCEQNLNHDAMYWYRQDPGQGLRLIYYSQIVNDFQKGDIAEGYSVSREKKESFPLTVTSAQKNPTAFYLCASIGTSGDNEQFFGPGTRLTVL.

This clone was detected once. This sequence joins TRBV23-1 and TRBJ2-4, with D perhaps matching TRBD2 (5 bases). TRBV23-1 is classed as an ORF, of uncertain function. CDR3 length: 15 residues. V lost 4 bases and J lost 0, with 10 bases in between. CDR3 loop: CASSRGLLAKNIQYF. The CDR3 coding sequence is TGCGCCAGCAGTCGCGGGCTTCTAGCCAAAAACATTCAGTACTTC.

The chain's CDR3 is CASGELGTDTDTQYF. The CDR3 nucleotides read TGTGCCAGCGGAGAACTCGGGACAGACACAGATACGCAGTATTTT. The rearrangement uses TRBV28 and TRBJ2-3, with 7 bases aligning to TRBD1. The CDR3 covers 15 residues. Looked up from germline, CDR1 is MDHEN and CDR2 is SYDVKM. The V and J ends lost 8 bases and 2 bases, in that order; junction bases with no gene match: 10.

This sequence joins TRBV30 and TRBJ1-5; TRBD1 is a possible D gene (6 bases). Germline values: CDR1 GTSNPN, CDR2 SVGIG (reference sequence). The CDR3 is 13 residues long. V lost 3 bases to trimming and J lost 7 bases, with 13 bases between them. The CDR3 protein is CAWSPQGRQPQHF. For the CDR3, the DNA is TGTGCCTGGAGCCCACAGGGCCGCCAGCCCCAGCATTTT.

This clone has just a few counts. This sequence joins TRBV6-5 and TRBJ1-4; 8 bases match TRBD1. This CDR3 spans 15 amino acids. CDR1 and CDR2 from the germline V gene are MNHEY and SVGAGI. After removal of 2 bases from V and 8 bases from J, the junction contained 7 bases not matched to a gene. The DNA for the CDR3 is TGTGCCAGCAGTTACCAGACAGGGGCCGGGGAAAAACTGTTTTTT. Its protein product is CASSYQTGAGEKLFF.

This chain joins TRBV3-1 (or the pseudogene TRBV3-2) and TRBJ2-1, with a tentative D call TRBD2 (6 bases). V dropped 3 bases and J dropped 8 bases, with 17 bases sitting between them. The CDR3 covers 15 residues. CDR1 LGHDT and CDR2 YNNKEL come from the germline V gene (reference sequence). Here the CDR3 DNA reads TGTGCCAGCAGCCATGCCCCCGGAGGGGAGTATGAGCAGTTCTTC. Translated, it gives CASSHAPGGEYEQFF.

In DNA form, the CDR3 reads TGCGCCAGCAGCCAAGGGTCTAGGGAGCGGTATGGCTACACCTTC. It specifies CASSQGSRERYGYTF. This sequence joins TRBV4-1 and TRBJ1-2; D gene ambiguous. Trimming removed 1 base at V and 5 bases at J, with 14 bases between. This CDR3 has 15 amino acids. From germline, CDR1 is MGHRA and CDR2 YSYEKL.

J is TRBJ2-1 and V is TRBV7-9; 8 bases line up with TRBD1. Germline CDR1 SEHNR, CDR2 FQNEAQ (reference sequence). J gave up 5 bases and V 7 bases, and 7 bases lay outside the gene matches. The CDR3 extends over 14 amino acids. For the CDR3, the DNA is TGTGCCAGCACAGGACAGGGAAAAAACAATGAGCAGTTCTTC. Translation gives CASTGQGKNNEQFF.

The chain joins TRBV10-3 to TRBJ1-1, with D possibly TRBD1 on 5 matching bases. Germline lookup yields CDR1 ENHRY and CDR2 SYGVKD. The CDR3 spans 12 residues. V was shortened by 6 bases and J by 4 bases, with 9 bases between the two germline ends. CDR3 residues: CAISRAGTEAFF. Written as DNA, the CDR3 is TGTGCCATCAGCAGGGCAGGCACTGAAGCTTTCTTT.

The chain recombines TRBV5-8 with TRBJ2-3, with 12 bases aligning to TRBD2. Germline-derived CDR1 and CDR2 are SGHTS and YDEGEE. The CDR3 has 16 residues. V was pared by 3 bases and J by 3 bases, with 5 bases of the junction left unmatched. The CDR3 DNA is TGTGCCAGCAGCTCCGGACTAGCGGGATGGACAGATACGCAGTATTTT. Protein product: CASSSGLAGWTDTQYF.

Here the CDR3 DNA reads TGTGCCAGCAGCTTAGCGGGGCCGGGGGGCTACACAGATACGCAGTATTTT. Translating gives CASSLAGPGGYTDTQYF. The V gene is TRBV7-2, the J gene TRBJ2-3, with D perhaps TRBD2 (7 bases). Per the germline V gene, CDR1 is SGHTA and CDR2 is FQGNSA. The V and J ends lost 0 bases and 2 bases respectively, with 15 bases between them. This CDR3 region has 17 residues. The variable domain in full, completed from reference TRBV7-2 and TRBJ2-3, reads GAGVSQSPSNKVTEKGKDVELRCDPISGHTALYWYRQSLGQGLEFLIYFQGNSAPDKSGLPSDRFSAERTGGSVSTLTIQRTQQEDSAVYLCASSLAGPGGYTDTQYFGPGTRLTVL.

This chain links TRBV29-1 with TRBJ2-3, with 8 bases fitting TRBD2. V lost 4 bases and J lost 2; bases outside the gene matches: 8. There are 15 residues in the CDR3. The germline CDR1 and CDR2 sequences are SQVTM and ANQGSEA. The CDR3 reads CSVVAAGGPTDTQYF. CDR3 nucleotides: TGCAGCGTTGTCGCGGCGGGAGGCCCCACAGATACGCAGTATTTT.

The rearrangement joins TRBV30 to TRBJ1-2; no clear D. The CDR3 covers 15 residues. V was trimmed by 1 base and J by 4 bases, leaving 16 bases between them. Per the germline V gene, CDR1 is GTSNPN and CDR2 is SVGIG (reference sequence). CDR3 in DNA: TGTGCCTGGAGTGGGAGAGAACATCTGGGCTATGGCTACACCTTC. It yields the protein CAWSGREHLGYGYTF.

The chain recombines TRBV28 with TRBJ1-4; maybe TRBD1 (5 bases). V dropped 2 bases and J dropped 8 bases, with 6 bases sitting between them. The CDR3 runs to 12 residues. Germline V CDR1 and CDR2: MDHEN, SYDVKM. The CDR3 sequence is CASSLGGEKLFF. The CDR3 region has the DNA TGTGCCAGCAGTTTAGGGGGGGAAAAACTGTTTTTT.

The DNA for the CDR3 is TGTGCCAGCAGTGATCCGGGACAGGGGTCGAGGGGCTACGAGCAGTACTTC. It is translated as CASSDPGQGSRGYEQYF. This chain links TRBV2 with TRBJ2-7; TRBD1 agrees at 10 bases. The CDR3 covers 17 residues. V shed 3 bases, J shed 3 bases, and the junction held 11 bases outside the gene matches. The V gene's germline CDR1 is SNHLY and CDR2 FYNNEI.

The gene calls are TRBV28 and TRBJ2-3; TRBD2 matches 7 bases. The CDR3 consists of 15 residues. CDR1 and CDR2 (germline): MDHEN, SYDVKM. J gave up 2 bases and V 5 bases, and 7 bases lay outside the gene matches. In nucleotides, the CDR3 is TGTGCCAGCAGTAGTCTAGCGGAGATCACAGATACGCAGTATTTT. It translates to CASSSLAEITDTQYF. Full variable domain (outside the CDR3, taken from reference TRBV28 and TRBJ2-3): DVKVTQSSRYLVKRTGEKVFLECVQDMDHENMFWYRQDPGLGLRLIYFSYDVKMKEKGDIPEGYSVSREKKERFSLILESASTNQTSMYLCASSSLAEITDTQYFGPGTRLTVL.

The gene calls are TRBV30 and TRBJ1-2; D is possibly TRBD1 (5 bases). Between the trimmed V and J ends, which lost 3 bases and 3 bases, there was a span of 14 bases. The CDR3 length is 14 residues. CDR1 GTSNPN and CDR2 SVGIG come from the germline V gene (reference sequence). The CDR3 bases are TGTGCCTGGAGCTCCCTGTCGGGGGACTATGGCTACACCTTC. This codes for CAWSSLSGDYGYTF.

V is TRBV6-6 and J is TRBJ1-6; D possibly corresponds to TRBD1 (6 bases). The V end was cut by 2 bases, the J end by 10 bases, with 18 bases between. Germline-derived CDR1 and CDR2 are MNHNY and SVGAGI (reference sequence). This CDR3 is built from 16 residues. Here the CDR3 reads CASSYRQGPSGSPLHF. The CDR3 DNA follows: TGTGCCAGCAGTTACCGGCAGGGGCCCAGTGGATCACCCCTCCACTTT.

The chain combines TRBV28 with TRBJ1-2, with TRBD1 matching over 7 bases. Germline assignment: CDR1 MDHEN and CDR2 SYDVKM. The CDR3 spans 15 residues. Germline trimming cut 3 bases from V and 1 base from J; bases unmatched to any gene: 5. The CDR3 DNA reads TGTGCCAGCAGTTTGGAAGGGGGCAATAACTATGGCTACACCTTC. This encodes CASSLEGGNNYGYTF.

The chain uses TRBV13 and TRBJ1-4; D possibly corresponds to TRBD1 (6 bases). Germline CDR1 reads PRHDT; CDR2 reads FYEKMQ (reference sequence). Trimming shortened V by 5 bases and J by 0 bases, and 19 bases separated the two germline ends. CDR3 length: 18 amino acids. The CDR3 region is CASSPTGQGTATNEKLFF. The CDR3 nucleotides are TGTGCCAGCAGCCCCACCGGGCAGGGGACCGCAACTAATGAAAAACTGTTTTTT.

The CDR3 sequence: CASSAGGWGYTF. The DNA of the CDR3 is TGTGCCAGCAGTGCAGGGGGTTGGGGCTACACCTTC. V usage is TRBV12-3 or TRBV12-4 and J usage is TRBJ1-2; 7 bases align to TRBD1. CDR3 length: 12 residues. J gave up 8 bases and V 5 bases, and 5 bases lay outside the gene matches.

The gene calls are TRBV3-1 (or the pseudogene TRBV3-2) and TRBJ1-1; 9 bases line up with TRBD1. The germline V gene encodes CDR1 LGHDT and CDR2 YNNKEL (reference sequence). Trimming took 4 bases from V and 4 from J; bases not matched to a gene: 10. The CDR3 is made up of 16 amino acids. CDR3 protein: CASSLVTGGRGTEAFF. The CDR3 coding sequence is TGTGCCAGCAGCCTAGTGACAGGGGGTAGGGGCACTGAAGCTTTCTTT.

The rearrangement uses TRBV11-3 and TRBJ1-2; no definite D call. V was trimmed by 5 bases and J by 4 bases, leaving 20 bases between them. The CDR3 runs 16 residues. CDR1 is SGHNT and CDR2 is YENEEA in the germline V gene. The DNA for the CDR3 is TGTGCCAGCAGCCCCCCCGGTTCGGGAGCTTTCTATGGCTACACCTTC. Its protein product is CASSPPGSGAFYGYTF. The full variable domain, with the rest looked up from reference TRBV11-3 and TRBJ1-2, is EAGVVQSPRYKIIEKKQPVAFWCNPISGHNTLYWYLQNLGQGPELLIRYENEEAVDDSQLPKDRFSAERLKGVDSTLKIQPAELGDSAVYLCASSPPGSGAFYGYTFGSGTRLTVV.

This sequence joins TRBV7-8 and TRBJ1-6; D possibly corresponds to TRBD1 (6 bases). CDR1 and CDR2 (germline): SGHVS, FQNEAQ. V lost 1 base, J lost 13 bases, and 8 bases lay in between. The CDR3 sequence is 12 residues long. The DNA of the CDR3 is TGTGCCAGCAGCTTAGTGCAGGGGCCCCTCCACTTT. Translating it yields CASSLVQGPLHF.

The chain has TRBV6-2 or TRBV6-3 and TRBJ2-1; TRBD2 aligns across 7 bases. J was trimmed by 0 bases and V by 6 bases; bases with no gene match: 32. The CDR3 is made up of 24 amino acids. Germline V gives CDR1 MNHEY, CDR2 SVGEGT. Here the CDR3 reads CASSPPPLSASGTNGPSSYNEQFF. The CDR3 coding sequence is TGTGCCAGCAGCCCTCCCCCTCTCTCAGCGTCCGGGACTAACGGCCCGAGCTCCTACAATGAGCAGTTCTTC.

V and J are TRBV19 and TRBJ2-7; 8 positions match TRBD1. Germline V CDR1 and CDR2: LNHDA, SQIVND (reference sequence). V was pared by 9 bases and J by 1 base, with 2 bases of the junction left unmatched. The CDR3 consists of 12 residues. For the CDR3, the DNA is TGTGCCAGCGGGACAGGTTCCTACGAGCAGTACTTC. This encodes CASGTGSYEQYF.

The V and J genes are TRBV6-5 and TRBJ2-7; TRBD2 agrees at 10 bases. The CDR3 is made up of 14 amino acids. V gave up 6 bases and J gave up 2 bases; unmatched junction bases: 4. From germline, CDR1 is MNHEY and CDR2 SVGAGI. The CDR3 sequence: CASRNSGGPYEQYF. The CDR3 nucleotides are TGTGCCAGCAGAAATAGCGGGGGGCCCTACGAGCAGTACTTC.

A single count supports this clone. The chain couples TRBV7-9 to TRBJ2-3, with D possibly matching TRBD2 (6 bases). Germline loops: CDR1 SEHNR, CDR2 FQNEAQ (reference sequence). This CDR3 is built from 15 residues. With 0 bases removed from V and 0 bases from J, the gap between germline ends came to 7 bases. This CDR3 is CASSLAGTSTDTQYF. The CDR3 nucleotides are TGTGCCAGCAGCTTAGCGGGGACTAGCACAGATACGCAGTATTTT.

The chain couples TRBV6-5 to TRBJ1-2, with 10 positions matching TRBD1. The CDR3 is 16 residues long. Germline CDR1 reads MNHEY; CDR2 reads SVGAGI. J was trimmed by 6 bases and V by 0 bases; bases with no gene match: 7. In nucleotides, the CDR3 is TGTGCCAGCAGTTACTCGTTGGGACAGGGGATTGATGGCTACACCTTC. Translating gives CASSYSLGQGIDGYTF.

The chain uses TRBV24-1 and TRBJ2-2; D may be TRBD1 (5 bases). Germline V lookup: CDR1 KGHDR, CDR2 SFDVKD. This CDR3 is built from 14 residues. The germline V and J ends were trimmed by 7 bases and 5 bases, with 13 bases remaining between them. The CDR3 here is CATREPRATGELFF. The CDR3 nucleotides read TGTGCCACCAGGGAGCCCAGGGCTACCGGGGAGCTGTTTTTT.

This clone was seen once. This chain uses TRBV3-1 (or the pseudogene TRBV3-2) with TRBJ2-1; 9 bases fit TRBD2. V shed 0 bases, J shed 7 bases, and the junction held 10 bases outside the gene matches. In germline, CDR1 is LGHDT, CDR2 YNNKEL (reference sequence). This CDR3 is built from 17 residues. CDR3 nucleotide sequence: TGTGCCAGCAGCCAAGATCCCCCCCTAGCGGGGCGGAATGAGCAGTTCTTC. It yields the protein CASSQDPPLAGRNEQFF.